This T cell receptor beta chain was identified in a study of T-cell memory formation after mild COVID-19. Study overall: TCR clusters showed largely donor specificity.

MiXCR was run by TCRdb on the 5' RACE reads, yielding one entry per CDR3 protein. The sample has roughly 600,000 distinct CDR3 sequences; more than 15% are singletons. Points on this clonotype: The antigen is unknown.

Per the germline V gene, CDR1 is KGHSH and CDR2 is LQKENI. CDR3 length: 14 residues. V lost 0 bases and J 2 bases, leaving 5 bases between the germline ends. Study findings and constraints: In pre-infection memory, a portion of responding clones appeared, which suggested that cross-reactive memory joined. Day 15 to 85 contracting clones showed balanced CD4/CD8; later expanders leaned CD4+. CD4+ contracting clones lay mainly in CM and EM, CD8+ ones in EMRA.

Material: PBMCs or a T cell subset sorted from them (not recorded which). V gene TRBV18 combines with J gene TRBJ2-1, with no clear D. This clonotype originated in an adult woman who had mild COVID-19 (a few samples of this study predate the infection). Cell type and time point are not known. CDR3 region: CASSPPQAYNEQFF. The CDR3 DNA reads TGTGCCAGCTCACCACCGCAGGCCTACAATGAGCAGTTCTTC.